This TCR beta chain was profiled in a study of blood T cell repertoires in COVID-19 (dated by TCRdb to the early 2020s). As for the study more broadly: The collaborator samples originated in the United States, Italy and Spain and spanned the acute and convalescent phases of COVID-19. The material from the prospective study consisted of cDNA or gDNA derived from T cells, B-cell-depleted T cells, or PBMCs. The dataset comprised deeply sampled blood TCRbeta repertoires from subjects exposed to, actively infected with, or recovered from COVID-19. A freely available public database, intended as a resource for researchers studying the immune response to SARS-CoV-2, is where the repertoires were released. Samples were obtained from the ongoing ImmuneRACE study (first 160 participants) and from some 1,300 subjects provided by 6 global collaborators. Sample metadata almost always included a de-identified subject ID, COVID-19 status, age in years and sex. Where HLA class I and class II types were available, the types were taken from metadata supplied by the sample provider, not from assay-based typing. The full study reports these points: The quantity of clinical and demographic metadata differed by source and by participant and was supplied without curation.

The immunoSEQ Assay, a bias-controlled multiplex PCR, was used to amplify TCRbeta CDR3 regions from genomic DNA. In the paper's pipeline: The number of nucleated cells in each sample was estimated from the amplification of reference gene primers within the assay. Sequence reads were collapsed and filtered to measure the absolute abundance of every unique TCRbeta CDR3 rearrangement. For each sample, productive Simpson clonality was calculated as the square root of Simpson's diversity index over productive rearrangements. TCRdb took over this immuneACCESS table, retaining in-frame rearrangements with V and J assigned. Such tables are incomplete; in checked studies, under half of the missing clones stem from an unresolved V gene, and the remainder is unexplained. The DNA was the basis for D and trimming; V, J and clone size are from that table. The sample records approximately 270,000 clones, about 89% of which are singletons. 0.7% to 0.9% of the sample is taken by the ten largest.

Remarks on this clone: It has no known antigen specificity. No much larger clone exists at a distance of one base, and base qualities are not known.

Collaborating institutions collected whole blood in K2EDTA tubes following their own protocols. For TCRbeta analysis, collaborator samples were shipped as frozen whole blood, as isolated PBMCs, or as DNA extracted from either sample type. The CDR3, cysteine through phenylalanine, is 17 amino acids long. Only CDR3 DNA remains: 51 bases, in frame from the first base. In the germline V gene, CDR1 corresponds to MDHEN and CDR2 to SYDVKM. The junction carries 22 bases between V and J, which are trimmed by 3 bases and 7 bases respectively. The sample consisted of peripheral blood. The rearrangement joined TRBV28 to TRBJ1-5; TRBD1 is possibly the D segment (5 matching bases). The sequence was obtained from a man younger than 40 with acute or convalescent COVID-19. The nucleotides read TGTGCCAGCAGTTTGGCCCCGGGCAGGGCCGGTCCCCAGCCCCAGCATTTT. The resulting protein is CASSLAPGRAGPQPQHF.